The TCR beta chain under discussion was sequenced for a study of blood T cells in healthy people across ages. Study findings and constraints: Those diversity estimates obtained from one million T cells were thought to be underestimates.

Per germline, CDR1 SNHLY and CDR2 FYNNEI. The CDR3 contains 13 residues. Deletions cut 3 bases from V and 4 bases from J, with 9 bases between. Combining a sample-barcoded 5' primer with a J-beta primer mix, a second PCR ran for 7 to 11 cycles. Individual samples furnished no less than 2.5 million CDR3-containing paired-end reads apiece. TCRdb re-derived calls from the 5' RACE reads in MiXCR, one entry per CDR3 protein. The table includes about 670,000 distinct CDR3 sequences, around 41% detected once. As for this clonotype: Antigen: not known.

The TCR comes from a man at least 80 years old in good health. Specimen: blood. The rearrangement links TRBV2 to TRBJ1-2, with D perhaps TRBD1 (5 bases). The CDR3 bases are TGTGCCAGCAGTGACTGGGGCAGCTATGGCTACACCTTC. Amino acid sequence: CASSDWGSYGYTF.